Below, 22 T cell receptor beta chains from the same sample are listed, as sequenced in a study of spatial heterogeneity in lung cancer. Time point described: blood at routine non-recurrence follow-up after resection. Each CDR3 protein is one row after TCRdb ran MiXCR on the 5' RACE reads. The sample consists of about 10,000 distinct CDR3 sequences, around a tenth of them appearing once. The material was PBMCs, obtained at follow-up. These TCRs come from a female donor with early-stage non-small cell lung cancer.

The V gene is TRBV20-1, the J gene TRBJ2-1, with D perhaps TRBD2 (6 bases). V lost 3 bases to trimming and J lost 7 bases, with 19 bases between them. The germline gives CDR1 DFQATT, CDR2 SNEGSKA (reference sequence). The CDR3 is made up of 15 amino acids. The CDR3: CSASLVGSGRNEQFF. The DNA of the CDR3 is TGCAGTGCTAGCCTCGTGGGCTCAGGGAGGAATGAGCAGTTCTTC.

The sample holds one count of this clonotype. This chain links TRBV5-1 with TRBJ2-1; D is perhaps TRBD1 (5 bases). From germline, CDR1 is SGHRS and CDR2 YFSETQ. The CDR3 sequence is 15 residues long. Trimming removed 2 bases from V and 2 bases from J, with 11 bases in between. Here the CDR3 reads CASSLARVTYNEQFF. CDR3 coding DNA: TGCGCCAGCAGCTTAGCCAGGGTCACCTACAATGAGCAGTTCTTC.

V gene TRBV5-6 combines with J gene TRBJ1-2; D possibly corresponds to TRBD1 (5 bases). Germline CDR1 reads SGHDT; CDR2 reads YYEEEE. The V and J ends lost 6 bases and 4 bases respectively, with 19 bases between them. The CDR3 covers 15 residues. CDR3 region: CASNEAGTSLYGYTF. DNA for the CDR3: TGTGCCAGCAATGAAGCGGGGACTTCACTCTATGGCTACACCTTC.

This clonotype was found many times. The chain couples TRBV9 to TRBJ2-1; 9 bases agree with TRBD1. CDR3 length: 14 amino acids. The V segment lost 2 bases and the J segment 7 bases; nucleotides outside the gene matches: 4. Germline V gene data show CDR1 as SGDLS and CDR2 as YYNGEE. The CDR3, as DNA: TGTGCCAGCAGCGTGGACAGGGGCGGGAATGAGCAGTTCTTC. Protein product: CASSVDRGGNEQFF.

This clonotype was found many times. The chain carries TRBV2 and TRBJ2-7; TRBD2 is a possible D gene (5 bases). The CDR3 is made up of 16 amino acids. Trimming removed 5 bases at V and 2 bases at J, with 19 bases between. Germline CDR1 reads SNHLY; CDR2 reads FYNNEI. Written as DNA, the CDR3 is TGTGCCAGCAGTTCTCCGACGGAGGATAATCCCTACGAGCAGTACGTC. Protein: CASSSPTEDNPYEQYV.

The sample holds many counts of this clonotype. The V gene is TRBV27, the J gene TRBJ1-5; D not resolved. CDR3 length: 15 residues. The germline V gene has CDR1 MNHEY and CDR2 SMNVEV (reference sequence). Between the trimmed V and J ends, which lost 6 bases and 2 bases, there was a span of 14 bases. The CDR3 coding sequence is TGTGCCAGCAGGCCTCAGAAGGGCCGCAATCAGCCCCAGCATTTT. Translated: CASRPQKGRNQPQHF.

This clonotype was seen ten or more times. V usage is TRBV29-1 and J usage is TRBJ2-7; D might be TRBD1 or TRBD2, each matching 5 bases. Germline-derived CDR1 and CDR2 are SQVTM and ANQGSEA. V was pared by 6 bases and J by 3 bases, with 12 bases between. This CDR3 is built from 12 residues. For the CDR3, the DNA is TGCAGCGTCCGAGGGGACGGCTACGAGCAGTACGTC. Translation: CSVRGDGYEQYV.

The chain uses TRBV6-5 and TRBJ2-3, with 8 nucleotides matching TRBD2. Germline V gives CDR1 MNHEY, CDR2 SVGAGI. This CDR3 spans 16 amino acids. With V trimmed by 6 bases and J by 2 bases, 10 bases remained unmatched. CDR3: CASRRSLAADTDTQYF. The CDR3 region has the DNA TGTGCCAGCAGACGATCACTAGCGGCCGACACAGATACGCAGTATTTT.

This clonotype was observed at least ten times. The V call is TRBV12-3 or TRBV12-4, the J call TRBJ1-4; 7 nucleotides align to TRBD1. This CDR3 has 15 residues. The V segment lost 3 bases and the J segment 7 bases; nucleotides outside the gene matches: 8. The CDR3 loop reads CASSLRQGRGEKLFF. Here the CDR3 DNA reads TGTGCCAGCAGTTTGAGACAGGGCCGGGGTGAAAAACTGTTTTTT.

This clonotype was detected many times. The rearrangement links TRBV7-2 to TRBJ2-1, with D hard to call. Germline assignment: CDR1 SGHTA and CDR2 FQGNSA. CDR3 length: 12 residues. Trimming left V 3 bases short and J 8 bases short, with 8 bases between. For the CDR3, the DNA is TGTGCCAGCAGCTTGGCGAGTGATGAGCAGTTCTTC. Encoded protein: CASSLASDEQFF.

This clonotype has a count of ten or more. The chain employs TRBV7-3 and TRBJ2-7; TRBD2 matches 7 bases. The CDR3 has 14 amino acids. Germline-derived CDR1 and CDR2 are SGHTA and FQGTGA. V was clipped by 5 bases and J by 1 base; unmatched bases: 5. In DNA form, the CDR3 reads TGTGCCAGCAGCCCAGCGGGACCATCCTACGAGCAGTACTTC. It specifies CASSPAGPSYEQYF.

This clonotype was detected ten times or more. The CDR3 loop reads CASSLSAVGTDEAFF. The CDR3 bases are TGTGCCAGCAGCTTATCGGCGGTCGGGACAGATGAAGCTTTCTTT. The chain recombines TRBV7-2 with TRBJ1-1; 7 bases match TRBD1. Germline CDR1 and CDR2: SGHTA and FQGNSA. The CDR3 length is 15 residues. V shed 2 bases and J 7 bases; nucleotides not matched to a gene: 10.

This clonotype was counted between two and nine times. A much larger clonotype is one base distant, so this may be a read error. V gene TRBV4-1 combines with J gene TRBJ2-4, with 9 bases aligning to TRBD2. Germline V gene sequence: CDR1 MGHRA, CDR2 YSYEKL. The CDR3 spans 20 residues. CDR3 in DNA: TGCGCCAGCAGCCAAGATCACATAGGCTTAGCGGGGGCCCGTATATCCATTCAGCACTTC. Amino acids: CASSQDHIGLAGARISIQHF.

The sample holds many counts of this clonotype. One end of the junction fails to match germline, which may point to a read error. The chain has TRBV27 and TRBJ2-1, with 12 bases lining up with TRBD2. CDR1 is MNHEY and CDR2 is SMNVEV in the germline V gene (reference sequence). The CDR3 length is 15 residues. The CDR3 region is CVSSLTSGSTNEQFF. The CDR3 bases are TGTGTCAGCAGCCTGACTAGCGGGAGCACCAATGAGCAGTTCTTC.

This clonotype showed up many times. V and J are TRBV12-3 or TRBV12-4 and TRBJ2-3, with 7 bases aligning to TRBD2. Trimming removed 5 bases from V and 15 bases from J; junction bases left unmatched: 11. CDR3 size: 12 residues. CDR3 loop: CASSLTSVLTYF. The CDR3 nucleotides read TGTGCCAGCAGTCTCACTAGCGTACTTACTTATTTT.

This clonotype was recorded a few times. The rearrangement uses TRBV6-6 and TRBJ2-2, with D perhaps assigned TRBD1 or TRBD2 (6 bases each). Trimming left V 7 bases short and J 6 bases short, with 12 bases between. This CDR3 is built from 13 residues. In germline, CDR1 is MNHNY, CDR2 SVGAGI (reference sequence). The CDR3 spells CASTERGAGELFF. The CDR3 DNA reads TGTGCCAGCACCGAGAGGGGGGCCGGGGAGCTGTTTTTT.

This clonotype was seen ten or more times. The J gene is TRBJ2-7, the V gene TRBV28; 8 nucleotides line up with TRBD2. The CDR3 length is 15 residues. Germline V gene data show CDR1 as MDHEN and CDR2 as SYDVKM. After removal of 6 bases from V and 0 bases from J, the junction contained 7 bases not matched to a gene. CDR3 in DNA: TGTGCCAGCAGCTTTAGCGGGGTAAGCTCCTACGAGCAGTACTTC. Protein sequence: CASSFSGVSSYEQYF.

By frequency in the sample, this clonotype is medium-sized. The rearrangement uses TRBV4-3 and TRBJ1-1, with D perhaps matching TRBD1 (6 bases). V lost 1 base and J lost 7, with 19 bases in between. Germline-derived CDR1 and CDR2 are LGHNA and YSLEER. CDR3 length equals 16 residues. CDR3 sequence reads: CASSQGSGAGEGEAFF. In DNA form, the CDR3 reads TGCGCCAGCAGCCAAGGTAGCGGCGCAGGGGAAGGTGAAGCTTTCTTT.

This clonotype was counted many times. The chain links TRBV6-1 to TRBJ2-7, with D perhaps being TRBD1 or TRBD2 (5 bases each). Between the trimmed V and J ends, which lost 8 bases and 3 bases, there was a span of 17 bases. The CDR3 is made up of 14 amino acids. The germline V gene has CDR1 MNHNS and CDR2 SASEGT. CDR3 DNA sequence: TGTGCCAGCCGGCCGGGACGGAGCTACTACGAGCAGTACGTC. Residues: CASRPGRSYYEQYV.

This clonotype has ten or more counts. The CDR3 DNA reads as TGTGCCAGCAGTGAATTGTTGGGGGATCAGCCCCAGCATTTT. Amino acids: CASSELLGDQPQHF. V and J are TRBV6-1 and TRBJ1-5; perhaps TRBD1 as D (5 bases). Between the trimmed V and J ends, which lost 2 bases and 5 bases, there was a span of 10 bases. Germline CDR1 is MNHNS and CDR2 is SASEGT. The CDR3 runs to 14 residues.

The sample holds many counts of this clonotype. The chain has TRBV11-2 and TRBJ1-2; D is unclear. The CDR3 is 16 amino acids. CDR1 is SGHAT and CDR2 is FQNNGV in the germline V gene. Trimming stripped 3 bases from V and 0 bases from J, with 14 bases between. The DNA of the CDR3 is TGTGCCAGCAGCTTTTCGGTGGGAATAGCTAACTATGGCTACACCTTC. Its translation: CASSFSVGIANYGYTF.

In the case of this clonotype: A much larger clone lies a single base off, so this may be a read error. This sequence joins TRBV29-1 and TRBJ2-1; the match to TRBD2 covers 15 bases. CDR1 and CDR2 (germline): SQVTM, ANQGSEA. The CDR3 extends over 16 amino acids. In DNA form, the CDR3 reads TGCAGAGTTGACGGACTAGCGGGAGGGGTATACAATGAGCAGTTCTTC. Protein: CRVDGLAGGVYNEQFF.